This T cell receptor (beta chain) was sequenced during a study of blood T cell repertoires in COVID-19. About the study: The United States, Italy and Spain provided the acute and convalescent COVID-19 samples. PBMCs, B-cell-depleted T cells, or T cells were the source of the cDNA or gDNA that made up the material.

The CDR3 extends over 16 amino acids. CDR1 is LNHNV and CDR2 is YYDKDF in the germline V gene (reference sequence). With 0 bases clipped from V and 4 bases from J, the junction kept 7 bases outside the gene matches. Original processing notes: Quantification of nucleated cells was approximated via reference gene primer amplification. Produced via immunoSEQ multiplex PCR; TCRdb's table is partial and in-frame only. V and J calls and clone size are those listed in that table; D and trimming were worked out from the DNA. The sample lists about 280,000 clones, roughly 85% occurring once. The sequencing input was peripheral blood. The sequence was obtained from a man over 45 with active or convalescent COVID-19. The rearrangement links TRBV15 to TRBJ1-1; 8 bases line up with TRBD1. The CDR3 bases are TGTGCCACCAGCAGAGATTTAGGACAGGGAAGCACTGAAGCTTTCTTT. It codes for CATSRDLGQGSTEAFF.